This T cell receptor beta chain was identified during a study of T cells after yellow fever vaccination. The germline V gene encodes CDR1 SGHRS and CDR2 YFSETQ. The CDR3 consists of 14 residues. From the 5' RACE reads, TCRdb called clonotypes with MiXCR, one entry per CDR3 protein. The sample comprises hundreds of thousands of distinct CDR3 sequences, about 17% of which are singletons, and 15% to 20% rests with the top ten. This clonotype was picked up a small number of times. Its antigen is undetermined. One junction end disagrees with the germline gene, perhaps due to a read error. Notes on the study in general: A large majority of primary-vaccination clones showed up again after the booster (roughly 96% CD4, around 88% CD8). Weaker overall was a secondary response that nonetheless peaked faster, on day 5 versus 15.

The sample in question was PBMCs, obtained before the yellow fever booster vaccination. The V call is TRBV5-1, the J call TRBJ2-1, with D perhaps TRBD1 (5 bases). This sequence was found in a man younger than 35 who received the YFV17D yellow fever vaccine. The CDR3 DNA reads as TGCGCCAGCAGCTTGTACCAGGGTAGGAATGAGCATTTCTTC. It translates to CASSLYQGRNEHFF.